Presented here are 13 T cell receptor beta chains from one specimen sequenced in a study of neurological immune-mediated disorders. A single record per CDR3 protein comes from TCRdb applying MiXCR to the 5' RACE reads. This sample carries roughly 60,000 distinct CDR3 sequences, 3% to 4% of them seen once, and the ten largest clones take about 2%. The source material was PBMCs. The receptors were sampled from a woman in her 50s with multiple sclerosis.

The chain has TRBV3-1 and TRBJ2-2; D uncertain. In germline, CDR1 is LGHDT, CDR2 YNNKEL (reference sequence). This CDR3 has 16 residues. V lost 2 bases, J lost 0 bases, and 10 bases lay in between. This chain's CDR3 is CASSQWVKANTGELFF. The CDR3 DNA is TGTGCCAGCAGCCAATGGGTAAAAGCGAACACCGGGGAGCTGTTTTTT.

This clonotype was recorded many times. Relative to the germline gene, one junction end is altered; a read error may explain this. This sequence joins TRBV6-5 and TRBJ1-1, with D possibly TRBD1 on 5 matching bases. The CDR3 sequence is 11 residues long. Per the germline V gene, CDR1 is MNHEY and CDR2 is SVGAGI. The CDR3 DNA sequence: TGTGCCAGCAGCAACGGACAAATCAACGCCTTT. Translation gives CASSNGQINAF.

This clonotype was seen more than once but under ten times. The chain links TRBV5-5 to TRBJ2-3, with D hard to call. The germline CDR1 and CDR2 sequences are SGHKS and YYEKEE (reference sequence). The CDR3 is 14 amino acids. Trimming shortened V by 4 bases and J by 5 bases, and 14 bases separated the two germline ends. The CDR3 loop is CASSAVPSGDTQYF. CDR3 DNA: TGTGCCAGCAGCGCGGTGCCTTCAGGAGATACGCAGTATTTT.

The genes are TRBV7-3 and TRBJ2-3, with D unclear. Trimming took off 4 bases at V and 4 bases at J, with 12 bases between the two ends. CDR1 and CDR2 (germline): SGHTA, FQGTGA. The CDR3 extends over 14 amino acids. CDR3 sequence reads: CASSYTNGADTQYF. Here the CDR3 DNA reads TGTGCCAGCAGCTACACTAATGGGGCAGATACGCAGTATTTT.

This clonotype was detected many times. DNA for the CDR3: TGTGCCAGCAGCCTTTACTCCGGGACAGAGTACTACAATGAGCAGTTCTTC. Its translation is CASSLYSGTEYYNEQFF. The chain couples TRBV9 to TRBJ2-1; 7 nucleotides line up with TRBD1. Trimming removed 4 bases from V and 3 bases from J; junction bases left unmatched: 13. The germline CDR1 and CDR2 sequences are SGDLS and YYNGEE. The CDR3 spans 17 residues.

Many counts were recorded for this clonotype. The chain carries TRBV5-5 and TRBJ2-5, with D perhaps TRBD2 (5 bases). V lost 4 bases to trimming and J lost 4 bases, with 11 bases between them. Germline V gene lookup returns CDR1 SGHKS and CDR2 YYEKEE (reference sequence). CDR3 size: 13 residues. The CDR3 DNA reads as TGTGCCAGCAGCCCCCGGGCGGGAGAGACCCAGTACTTC. Translating gives CASSPRAGETQYF.

This clonotype was observed at least ten times. The chain links TRBV7-2 to TRBJ2-7, with 9 bases that match TRBD2. The CDR3 loop spans 15 amino acids. Germline V CDR1 and CDR2: SGHTA, FQGNSA. V lost 4 bases and J lost 5; bases outside the gene matches: 9. The CDR3 DNA reads TGTGCCAGCAGCTCCACTAGGACTAGCGTCCACGAGCAGTACTTC. Its protein product is CASSSTRTSVHEQYF.

This clonotype appeared many times. The rearrangement uses TRBV25-1 and TRBJ1-4; TRBD1 agrees at 7 bases. Germline V gene sequence: CDR1 MGHDK, CDR2 SYGVNS. V was pared by 4 bases and J by 8 bases, with 10 bases of the junction left unmatched. The CDR3 consists of 15 residues. CDR3 nucleotides: TGTGCCAGCAGTGCGTCGACAGGGAAGGGGGAAAAACTGTTTTTT. Translating it yields CASSASTGKGEKLFF.

This clonotype was counted many times. The chain is built from TRBV5-1 and TRBJ1-1; a possible D gene is TRBD1 (5 bases). With 7 bases removed from V and 1 base from J, the gap between germline ends came to 14 bases. The CDR3 loop spans 14 amino acids. Germline V gene lookup returns CDR1 SGHRS and CDR2 YFSETQ. The CDR3 sequence is CASGTGTENTEAFF. Here the CDR3 DNA reads TGCGCCAGCGGAACCGGGACCGAGAACACTGAAGCTTTCTTT.

At least ten counts were recorded for this clonotype. V gene TRBV29-1 combines with J gene TRBJ2-1; D call uncertain. Germline lookup yields CDR1 SQVTM and CDR2 ANQGSEA. The CDR3 is 12 amino acids. Trimming stripped 6 bases from V and 1 base from J, with 7 bases between. The CDR3 coding sequence is TGCAGCGTCCGACGTTCCTACAATGAGCAGTTCTTC. Residues: CSVRRSYNEQFF.

This clonotype was recorded many times. The chain is built from TRBV7-2 and TRBJ2-6; D may correspond to TRBD1 or TRBD2 (5 bases each). This CDR3 is 15 amino acids long. Germline-derived CDR1 and CDR2 are SGHTA and FQGNSA. Deletions cut 4 bases from V and 4 bases from J, with 11 bases between. CDR3 sequence reads: CASSSGRMGANVLTF. CDR3 in DNA: TGTGCCAGCAGCTCGGGACGTATGGGGGCCAACGTCCTGACTTTC.

This clonotype appeared a few times. The chain recombines TRBV7-2 with TRBJ1-4; tentatively, D is TRBD1 (5 bases). V lost 1 base, J lost 4 bases, and 7 bases lay in between. The CDR3 runs to 14 residues. Germline assignment: CDR1 SGHTA and CDR2 FQGNSA. Written as DNA, the CDR3 is TGTGCCAGCAGCTTAGAGGGGAATAATGAAAAACTGTTTTTT. It specifies CASSLEGNNEKLFF.

This clonotype has a count of ten or more. The genes are TRBV20-1 and TRBJ2-1, with 9 bases identical to TRBD1. Germline CDR1 and CDR2: DFQATT and SNEGSKA (reference sequence). After removal of 6 bases from V and 10 bases from J, the junction contained 16 bases not matched to a gene. The CDR3 extends over 15 amino acids. This chain's CDR3 is CSATETGGGTREQFF. The CDR3 DNA sequence: TGCAGTGCCACGGAAACAGGGGGCGGGACACGCGAGCAGTTCTTC.